This T cell receptor (beta chain) was sequenced for a study of blood T cell repertoires in COVID-19. The CDR3 length is 15 residues. The V end was cut by 8 bases, the J end by 0 bases, with 14 bases between. Germline V gives CDR1 WSHSY, CDR2 SAAADI. Generated by immunoSEQ multiplex PCR, the TCRdb table keeps only in-frame clones and is missing some. The sample lists under 75,000 clones; around four fifths were seen once. The sequencing input was peripheral blood. This clonotype originated in a man in his 60s with acute or convalescent COVID-19. V usage is TRBV10-2 and J usage is TRBJ1-3, with D tentatively TRBD1 (5 bases). The CDR3 reads CASEGGTSSGNTIYF. CDR3 coding DNA: TGCGCCAGCGAGGGAGGGACGAGCTCTGGAAACACCATATATTTT.